Below, 32 T cell receptor beta chains from the same sample are listed, as sequenced in a study of T cell changes during pregnancy in multiple sclerosis (dated by TCRdb to the late 2010s). Library preparation employed the immunoSEQ multiplex PCR assay. This immuneACCESS table, as held by TCRdb, lists in-frame sequences with V and J called but not all clones. Of the missing ones, under half trace to an unresolved V gene in checked studies; the others have no known cause. The sample profile shows about 54,000 clones; about 91% of them were found once. The ten largest account for approximately 1.1% of the sample. Sequenced here: peripheral blood, sampled after pregnancy. These receptors all come from a female donor in good health, enrolled as a control in a pregnancy study.

This clone appeared a single time. The chain uses TRBV19 and TRBJ2-2; D possibly corresponds to TRBD2 (5 bases). The germline CDR1 and CDR2 sequences are LNHDA and SQIVND (reference sequence). The CDR3 spans 14 residues. V gave up 3 bases and J gave up 3 bases, with 8 bases separating them. CDR3 loop: CASSIRGDTGELFF. CDR3 coding DNA: TGTGCCAGTAGTATCCGGGGTGACACCGGGGAGCTGTTTTTT. The full variable domain, completed using reference TRBV19 and TRBJ2-2, is DGGITQSPKYLFRKEGQNVTLSCEQNLNHDAMYWYRQDPGQGLRLIYYSQIVNDFQKGDIAEGYSVSREKKESFPLTVTSAQKNPTAFYLCASSIRGDTGELFFGEGSRLTVL.

The V call is TRBV7-9, the J call TRBJ2-5; TRBD2 agrees at 14 bases. V trimming: 5 bases; J trimming: 4 bases; junction bases outside the gene matches: 12. This CDR3 contains 18 residues. Germline CDR1 is SEHNR and CDR2 is FQNEAQ (reference sequence). This chain's CDR3 is CASSRRLAGGREAETQYF. The CDR3 DNA reads as TGTGCCAGCAGCCGAAGACTAGCGGGGGGGAGGGAAGCAGAGACCCAGTACTTC.

This clone has a single count. The V call is TRBV12-2, the J call TRBJ2-3; TRBD2, as called in the table, went unchecked against the DNA. TRBV12-2 is described as a pseudogene. The CDR3 spans 17 residues. CDR3 region: CASRPFRLAGAYQTQYF. The CDR3 DNA reads as TGTGCAAGTCGCCCCTTTAGACTAGCGGGAGCCTATCAGACGCAGTATTTT.

CDR3 DNA sequence: TGTGCCAGCAGCTTGGGGAGCAGGGGTGGCTACGAGCAGTACTTC. This translates into CASSLGSRGGYEQYF. This chain joins TRBV5-4 and TRBJ2-7; possible D gene TRBD1, 6 bases. Germline CDR1 SGHNT, CDR2 YYREEE (reference sequence). The V gene lost 0 bases and the J gene lost 3 bases, with 13 bases spanning the gap. CDR3 size: 15 residues.

The CDR3 nucleotides are TGTGCCAGCAGCTCTCAGGGGGCAAGAGCCGGGGAGCTGTTTTTT. Protein sequence: CASSSQGARAGELFF. The rearrangement uses TRBV5-4 and TRBJ2-2, with 8 nucleotides matching TRBD1. This CDR3 region has 15 residues. The junction had 7 bases not matched to a gene; V was cut back by 3 bases and J by 6 bases. Germline CDR1 reads SGHNT; CDR2 reads YYREEE (reference sequence).

The gene calls are TRBV5-6 and TRBJ2-7; 10 positions agree with TRBD1. This CDR3 is built from 16 residues. Trimming at V came to 4 bases and at J to 4 bases, leaving 11 bases not matched to a gene. Per the germline V gene, CDR1 is SGHDT and CDR2 is YYEEEE. The CDR3 DNA reads as TGTGCCAGCAGCCGAGGGGCGGGACAGGGGTGGTACGAGCAGTACTTC. As protein: CASSRGAGQGWYEQYF.

The rearrangement links TRBV29-1 to TRBJ1-2; D possibly corresponds to TRBD1 (5 bases). Per germline, CDR1 SQVTM and CDR2 ANQGSEA. V was pared by 0 bases and J by 1 base, with 9 bases between. CDR3 size: 14 residues. CDR3 sequence: CSVEDGGDNYGYTF. CDR3 coding DNA: TGCAGCGTTGAAGACGGGGGAGATAACTATGGCTACACCTTC.

This chain joins TRBV5-4 and TRBJ2-7; 11 bases line up with TRBD1. Unmatched junction bases numbered 1, after V lost 0 bases and J lost 2 bases. The length of the CDR3 is 15 residues. Per the germline V gene, CDR1 is SGHNT and CDR2 is YYREEE (reference sequence). The CDR3 DNA sequence: TGTGCCAGCAGCTTGGGGACAGGGGGCGCCTACGAGCAGTACTTC. Translated, it gives CASSLGTGGAYEQYF.

The J gene is TRBJ2-3, the V gene TRBV6-5; weak D call: TRBD1 (6 bases). Trimming left V 5 bases short and J 5 bases short, with 11 bases between. The CDR3 is 13 residues long. From germline, CDR1 is MNHEY and CDR2 SVGAGI. The CDR3 coding sequence is TGTGCCAGCAGTGCAGGGGACGTAGATACGCAGTATTTT. This codes for CASSAGDVDTQYF.

CDR3 protein: CASSSLDRGNKAFF. Written as DNA, the CDR3 is TGTGCCAGCAGCTCCCTGGACAGGGGCAATAAAGCTTTCTTT. The chain recombines TRBV7-9 with TRBJ1-1; 9 positions match TRBD1. With V trimmed by 4 bases and J by 9 bases, 9 bases remained unmatched. Germline assignment: CDR1 SEHNR and CDR2 FQNEAQ (reference sequence). The length of the CDR3 is 14 residues.

The table lists this clone with a count of one. The chain uses TRBV28 and TRBJ2-1, with D hard to call. Germline V gene lookup returns CDR1 MDHEN and CDR2 SYDVKM. V was shortened by 8 bases and J by 8 bases, with 22 bases between the two germline ends. This CDR3 comprises 15 residues. This chain's CDR3 is CASPPLVGARDEQFF. The CDR3 nucleotides read TGTGCCAGCCCCCCCCTGGTAGGAGCCCGCGATGAGCAGTTCTTC.

Written as DNA, the CDR3 is TGTGCGACAGGGCAGAATTTTGGGAACACTGAAGCTTTCTTT. It codes for CATGQNFGNTEAFF. The gene calls are TRBV2 and TRBJ1-1, with 7 bases matching TRBD1. Germline V lookup: CDR1 SNHLY, CDR2 FYNNEI. The CDR3 runs 14 residues.

The V gene is TRBV2, the J gene TRBJ1-3, with 10 positions matching TRBD1. V lost 5 bases and J lost 2; bases outside the gene matches: 3. Germline CDR1 and CDR2: SNHLY and FYNNEI. This CDR3 is built from 15 residues. CDR3 sequence reads: CASSWDRGPGNTIYF. CDR3 in DNA: TGTGCCAGCAGTTGGGACAGGGGCCCTGGAAACACCATATATTTT.

The rearrangement uses TRBV7-8 and TRBJ1-4; maybe TRBD1 (6 bases). The germline gives CDR1 SGHVS, CDR2 FQNEAQ. CDR3 size: 18 residues. The ends were cut back, 0 bases at V and 0 bases at J, with 14 bases in the middle. The DNA for the CDR3 is TGTGCCAGCAGCTTAGCCATACAGGGCTTTGCAACTAATGAAAAACTGTTTTTT. As protein: CASSLAIQGFATNEKLFF.

The chain combines TRBV10-3 with TRBJ2-3; the match to TRBD2 covers 9 bases. V gave up 9 bases and J gave up 3 bases; unmatched junction bases: 7. Germline-derived CDR1 and CDR2 are ENHRY and SYGVKD. This CDR3 is built from 14 residues. Here the CDR3 DNA reads TGTGCCATGGCGGGGGGGAGGGAAACAGATACGCAGTATTTT. It encodes CAMAGGRETDTQYF.

CDR3 region: CASSLSSPFGGQPQFYEQYF. CDR3 coding DNA: TGTGCCAGCAGTTTATCCTCCCCCTTTGGGGGCCAGCCCCAATTCTACGAGCAGTACTTC. This rearrangement joins TRBV27 to TRBJ2-7; tentative D call: TRBD1 (6 bases). V was clipped by 0 bases and J by 3 bases, with 27 bases between them. Germline assignment: CDR1 MNHEY and CDR2 SMNVEV (reference sequence). CDR3 length equals 20 residues.

The count of this clone is one. The same CDR3 can be traced to other DNA sequences in this sample. V is TRBV7-9 and J is TRBJ1-2; D unclear. V was clipped by 1 base and J by 2 bases, with 8 bases between them. The CDR3 consists of 14 residues. Germline V CDR1 and CDR2: SEHNR, FQNEAQ (reference sequence). CDR3 sequence reads: CASSLVGGNYGYTF. In nucleotides, the CDR3 is TGTGCCAGCAGCTTAGTAGGAGGAAACTATGGCTACACCTTC. The entire variable domain, with the rest obtained from reference TRBV7-9 and TRBJ1-2, is as follows: DTGVSQNPRHKITKRGQNVTFRCDPISEHNRLYWYRQTLGQGPEFLTYFQNEAQLEKSRLLSDRFSAERPKGSFSTLEIQRTEQGDSAMYLCASSLVGGNYGYTFGSGTRLTVV.

This clone was counted a single time. The chain is built from TRBV4-2 and TRBJ2-5; 8 bases agree with TRBD2. The V segment lost 4 bases and the J segment 3 bases; nucleotides outside the gene matches: 7. CDR1 is LGHNA and CDR2 is YNFKEQ in the germline V gene. CDR3 length: 15 amino acids. For the CDR3, the DNA is TGTGCCAGCAGCCTCAGACGGGGGGGCGAAGAGACCCAGTACTTC. It codes for CASSLRRGGEETQYF.

The rearrangement uses TRBV5-4 and TRBJ1-6; tentative D call: TRBD1 (6 bases). Trimming stripped 0 bases from V and 6 bases from J, with 10 bases between. This CDR3 is 15 amino acids long. The germline V gene encodes CDR1 SGHNT and CDR2 YYREEE (reference sequence). The CDR3 nucleotides are TGTGCCAGCAGCTTGGACAGGGCCAGTAATTCACCCCTCCACTTT. It codes for CASSLDRASNSPLHF.

The CDR3 here is CASSQDWSGQGPDTQYF. The CDR3 bases are TGTGCCAGCAGCCAAGATTGGAGCGGGCAGGGCCCAGATACGCAGTATTTT. The V call is TRBV14, the J call TRBJ2-3, with a tentative D call TRBD2 (6 bases). Germline CDR1 reads SGHDN; CDR2 reads FVKESK. Trimming removed 0 bases from V and 4 bases from J, with 17 bases in between. The CDR3 extends over 17 amino acids.

DNA for the CDR3: TGTGCCAGCAGCTTAGCCCAGGTAGGATTGGGCTACACCTTC. This sequence encodes CASSLAQVGLGYTF. V usage is TRBV7-9 and J usage is TRBJ1-2; D is ambiguous. In germline, CDR1 is SEHNR, CDR2 FQNEAQ (reference sequence). V gave up 0 bases and J gave up 8 bases, with 13 bases separating them. The CDR3 is made up of 14 amino acids.

The chain links TRBV19 to TRBJ1-2; TRBD1 aligns across 10 bases. Germline-derived CDR1 and CDR2 are LNHDA and SQIVND (reference sequence). The CDR3 covers 15 residues. V trimming: 10 bases; J trimming: 2 bases; junction bases outside the gene matches: 10. CDR3 loop: CATTPRTGGNYGYTF. The CDR3 DNA sequence: TGTGCCACCACACCCCGGACAGGGGGGAACTATGGCTACACCTTC.

The rearrangement joins TRBV6-5 to TRBJ1-2; 9 bases agree with TRBD1. Looked up from germline, CDR1 is MNHEY and CDR2 is SVGAGI. The junction had 8 bases not matched to a gene; V was cut back by 0 bases and J by 6 bases. There are 16 residues in the CDR3. CDR3 region: CASSYSLNRGRNGYTF. The DNA for the CDR3 is TGTGCCAGCAGTTACTCCTTGAACAGGGGGCGAAATGGCTACACCTTC.

In its sample, this clone was seen a few times. The CDR3: CATFSYGYTF. CDR3 in DNA: TGTGCCACCTTTTCCTATGGCTACACCTTC. This chain connects TRBV6-6 to TRBJ1-2; D gene ambiguous. The ends were cut back, 10 bases at V and 4 bases at J, with 7 bases in the middle. This CDR3 spans 10 amino acids. Germline V gene sequence: CDR1 MNHNY, CDR2 SVGAGI (reference sequence).

The chain has TRBV18 and TRBJ2-7; perhaps TRBD2 as D (5 bases). CDR1 and CDR2 from the germline V gene are KGHSH and LQKENI. V dropped 3 bases and J dropped 5 bases, with 20 bases sitting between them. The CDR3 sequence is 16 residues long. The CDR3: CASSPPSPDLANEQYF. Written as DNA, the CDR3 is TGTGCCAGCTCACCCCCCAGCCCGGACTTGGCGAACGAGCAGTACTTC.

The rearrangement links TRBV28 to TRBJ2-3; TRBD1 might be the D (5 bases). Germline lookup yields CDR1 MDHEN and CDR2 SYDVKM. Trimming took 1 base from V and 0 from J, leaving 17 bases between them. The CDR3 is 18 amino acids. In DNA, the CDR3 is TGTGCCAGCAGTTTATCCCCAGGGTTGGGAAGTAGCACAGATACGCAGTATTTT. It translates to CASSLSPGLGSSTDTQYF.

This chain uses TRBV6-6 with TRBJ1-1; D remains ambiguous. The CDR3 covers 14 residues. V shed 0 bases and J shed 0 bases, with 5 bases lying between them. Germline V CDR1 and CDR2: MNHNY, SVGAGI (reference sequence). The CDR3 DNA reads as TGTGCCAGCAGTTACTCGGGAGTGAACACTGAAGCTTTCTTT. The encoded protein is CASSYSGVNTEAFF.

The rearrangement joins TRBV27 to TRBJ1-5; D uncertain. With 6 bases removed from V and 3 bases from J, the gap between germline ends came to 15 bases. CDR3 length equals 15 residues. CDR1 MNHEY and CDR2 SMNVEV come from the germline V gene (reference sequence). The CDR3 coding sequence is TGTGCCAGCAGGGCAAACAGAGGGATCAATCAGCCCCAGCATTTT. It is translated as CASRANRGINQPQHF.

The chain recombines TRBV4-2 with TRBJ2-3, with no clear D. Trimming left V 0 bases short and J 3 bases short, with 10 bases between. CDR1 is LGHNA and CDR2 is YNFKEQ in the germline V gene. The CDR3 loop spans 15 amino acids. The CDR3 region has the DNA TGTGCCAGCAGCCAAGATAAGTGGGCGACAGATACGCAGTATTTT. Its translation: CASSQDKWATDTQYF.

The chain is built from TRBV25-1 and TRBJ2-1, with TRBD1 identical over 8 bases. The CDR3 loop spans 14 amino acids. J was trimmed by 7 bases and V by 6 bases; bases with no gene match: 8. Germline V CDR1 and CDR2: MGHDK, SYGVNS. CDR3 in amino acids: CASRPRTGFNEQFF. The CDR3 DNA reads as TGTGCCAGCAGGCCTAGGACAGGGTTTAATGAGCAGTTCTTC. The full variable domain, rest sourced from reference TRBV25-1 and TRBJ2-1, is EADIYQTPRYLVIGTGKKITLECSQTMGHDKMYWYQQDPGMELHLIHYSYGVNSTEKGDLSSESTVSRIRTEHFPLTLESARPSHTSQYLCASRPRTGFNEQFFGPGTRLTVL.

The V and J genes are TRBV7-6 and TRBJ2-1, with TRBD2 identical over 13 bases. The CDR3 totals 18 residues. Per germline, CDR1 SGHVS and CDR2 FNYEAQ. V lost 5 bases, J lost 7 bases, and 14 bases stayed unmatched. CDR3: CASSLPARTSGRRNEQFF. The CDR3 DNA reads TGTGCCAGCAGCCTTCCCGCCCGGACTAGCGGGAGAAGGAATGAGCAGTTCTTC.

The count of this clone is one. V is TRBV28 and J is TRBJ1-2; 9 bases map to TRBD1. J lost 4 bases, V lost 4 bases, and 10 bases had no gene match. The CDR3 length is 16 residues. CDR1 and CDR2 (germline): MDHEN, SYDVKM. This CDR3 reads CASSSPGQGLSYGYTF. The CDR3 bases are TGTGCCAGCAGTTCCCCGGGACAGGGCCTAAGCTATGGCTACACCTTC.